The 10 T cell receptor beta chains below all came from one sample that was sequenced in a study of T-cell reconstitution after alpha-beta-depleted transplantation in children (dated by TCRdb to the mid-2010s). The library was produced with PCR. The instrument given in TCRdb is Illumina HiSeq 2500. TCR libraries were prepared with molecular barcoding, using unique molecular identifiers to normalize TCRbeta repertoire quantification. Through fastp at Q25 and MiXCR, TCRdb rebuilt clones from the public reads, retaining in-frame beta chains. Each entry merges the rows of one CDR3 protein and shows their most common DNA and genes. The sample includes roughly 500,000 distinct CDR3 sequences, with around 17% observed a single time. 3.3% of the sample rests with the top ten. The sample was PBMCs from the stem cell graft donor, taken from the stem cell graft. The receptors shown here come from a human donor who donated a stem cell graft to a child with acute lymphoblastic leukemia.

The sample holds a few counts of this clonotype. The chain is built from TRBV20-1 and TRBJ2-1, with TRBD2 as a possible D gene (6 bases). This CDR3 is 15 amino acids long. Deletions cut 5 bases from V and 2 bases from J, with 16 bases between. Germline values: CDR1 DFQATT, CDR2 SNEGSKA (reference sequence). In DNA, the CDR3 is TGCAGTGCTCCAACACCGGGACTGGCCTACAATGAGCAGTTCTTC. This codes for CSAPTPGLAYNEQFF.

For this clonotype: A junction end diverges from the germline sequence, so it may reflect a read error. The gene calls are TRBV2 and TRBJ2-7; 7 bases map to TRBD2. CDR1 is SNHLY, CDR2 FYNNEI, per germline. This CDR3 has 13 residues. Here the CDR3 reads CPSNDASGYEQYF. CDR3 DNA sequence: TGTCCCAGCAACGATGCTAGCGGTTACGAGCAGTACTTC.

The chain employs TRBV5-1 and TRBJ2-7, with D possibly TRBD2 on 6 matching bases. Germline V lookup: CDR1 SGHRS, CDR2 YFSETQ. V was pared by 0 bases and J by 0 bases, with 13 bases between. The CDR3 loop spans 16 amino acids. Here the CDR3 DNA reads TGCGCCAGCAGCTTGGACCGGGGACTTAGCTCCTACGAGCAGTACTTC. It yields the protein CASSLDRGLSSYEQYF.

The rearrangement joins TRBV7-3 to TRBJ2-1, with 8 bases identical to TRBD2. Trimming took 0 bases from V and 8 from J; bases not matched to a gene: 12. Germline V gene data show CDR1 as SGHTA and CDR2 as FQGTGA. The CDR3 extends over 17 amino acids. The CDR3 spells CASSLTSVTSEGDEQFF. The CDR3, as DNA: TGTGCCAGCAGCTTAACGTCCGTGACTAGCGAGGGGGATGAGCAGTTCTTC.

This chain's CDR3 is CASSPDIRGYEQYF. CDR3 sequence (DNA): TGTGCCAGTAGTCCGGACATTCGGGGCTACGAGCAGTACTTC. The genes are TRBV19 and TRBJ2-7; D possibly matches TRBD1 or TRBD2 (5 bases each). Germline CDR1 and CDR2: LNHDA and SQIVND (reference sequence). Trimming shortened V by 5 bases and J by 3 bases, and 14 bases separated the two germline ends. This CDR3 has 14 residues.

This clonotype was seen more than once but under ten times. CDR3: CASNIDLTPSGYTF. In DNA form, the CDR3 reads TGTGCCAGTAATATTGATCTTACACCATCCGGCTACACCTTC. This sequence joins TRBV19 and TRBJ1-2, with D uncertain. The CDR3 covers 14 residues. V shed 7 bases and J shed 8 bases, with 20 bases lying between them. The germline V gene encodes CDR1 LNHDA and CDR2 SQIVND (reference sequence).

The chain recombines TRBV7-3 with TRBJ2-3, with D perhaps TRBD1 (5 bases). Germline CDR1 SGHTA, CDR2 FQGTGA. CDR3 length: 16 amino acids. V was shortened by 1 base and J by 2 bases, with 13 bases between the two germline ends. For the CDR3, the DNA is TGTGCCAGCAGCTTAAGGGGCAGCATTTTCACAGATACGCAGTATTTT. It encodes CASSLRGSIFTDTQYF.

This chain connects TRBV5-1 to TRBJ2-1; D assignment may be TRBD1 or TRBD2 (6 bases each). The CDR3 contains 15 residues. The V and J ends lost 4 bases and 2 bases respectively, with 13 bases between them. Germline loops: CDR1 SGHRS, CDR2 YFSETQ. CDR3 residues: CASSRGQGTYNEQFF. DNA for the CDR3: TGCGCCAGCAGCCGGGGGCAGGGGACCTACAATGAGCAGTTCTTC.

The V and J genes are TRBV9 and TRBJ2-1; 9 nucleotides match TRBD2. The CDR3 has 14 amino acids. Trimming removed 4 bases from V and 6 bases from J; junction bases left unmatched: 5. The germline V gene has CDR1 SGDLS and CDR2 YYNGEE. The CDR3 DNA sequence: TGTGCCAGCAGCTACATTAGCGGGAGCAATGAGCAGTTCTTC. Encoded protein: CASSYISGSNEQFF.

This chain links TRBV25-1 with TRBJ1-3; no clear D gene. The V gene lost 2 bases and the J gene lost 6 bases, with 11 bases spanning the gap. The CDR3 contains 14 residues. Germline CDR1 is MGHDK and CDR2 is SYGVNS. The CDR3 protein is CASSEVGSENTIYF. DNA for the CDR3: TGTGCCAGCAGTGAAGTGGGGTCAGAAAACACCATATATTTT. The full variable domain, its missing parts supplied by reference TRBV25-1 and TRBJ1-3, is EADIYQTPRYLVIGTGKKITLECSQTMGHDKMYWYQQDPGMELHLIHYSYGVNSTEKGDLSSESTVSRIRTEHFPLTLESARPSHTSQYLCASSEVGSENTIYFGEGSWLTVV.